This entry lists 12 T cell receptor beta chains sequenced from one sample in a study of blood T cell repertoires in COVID-19. Sequencing was performed with immunoSEQ multiplex PCR; in TCRdb, only in-frame clones are kept and a portion is missing. The sample contains roughly 120,000 clones, roughly 84% of which appear only once. The sample comprised peripheral blood. All receptors derive from a woman in her 70s with acute or convalescent COVID-19.

The rearrangement uses TRBV6-5 and TRBJ1-1, with TRBD1 matching 12 bases. The CDR3 is 15 amino acids. CDR1 MNHEY and CDR2 SVGAGI come from the germline V gene. With 8 bases clipped from V and 3 bases from J, the junction kept 7 bases outside the gene matches. The CDR3 spells CASGRDRGLHTEAFF. DNA for the CDR3: TGTGCCAGCGGTCGGGACAGGGGGCTGCACACTGAAGCTTTCTTT.

This chain uses TRBV2 with TRBJ2-2, with 7 bases lining up with TRBD2. In germline, CDR1 is SNHLY, CDR2 FYNNEI. CDR3 length equals 13 residues. Germline trimming cut 7 bases from V and 3 bases from J; bases unmatched to any gene: 2. The CDR3, as DNA: TGTGCCAGCACGGGGGGATACACCGGGGAGCTGTTTTTT. Its protein is CASTGGYTGELFF.

This sequence joins TRBV19 and TRBJ1-2, with 8 bases that match TRBD1. The V and J ends lost 3 bases and 4 bases, in that order; junction bases with no gene match: 4. Germline V gene lookup returns CDR1 LNHDA and CDR2 SQIVND (reference sequence). The CDR3 has 14 residues. The CDR3 is CASSIGQGLYGYTF. CDR3 coding DNA: TGTGCCAGTAGTATCGGACAGGGCCTCTATGGCTACACCTTC.

The chain links TRBV19 to TRBJ1-5, with TRBD1 as a possible D gene (6 bases). Germline V gene data show CDR1 as LNHDA and CDR2 as SQIVND (reference sequence). The V end was cut by 5 bases, the J end by 12 bases, with 17 bases between. CDR3 length: 13 residues. The CDR3 here is CASSSGAGDYQHF. CDR3 coding DNA: TGTGCCAGTAGTTCCGGGGCAGGGGATTACCAGCATTTT.

The chain carries TRBV6-1 and TRBJ2-7; D is unclear. Germline V lookup: CDR1 MNHNS, CDR2 SASEGT. Trimming stripped 0 bases from V and 5 bases from J, with 17 bases between. This CDR3 spans 16 amino acids. CDR3 amino acids: CASSEAAVPPDNEQYF. The CDR3 DNA follows: TGTGCCAGCAGTGAAGCTGCGGTCCCCCCTGATAACGAGCAGTACTTC.

This chain links TRBV5-4 with TRBJ2-6; the D is unclear. V dropped 3 bases and J dropped 2 bases, with 3 bases sitting between them. The CDR3 is 13 amino acids. The germline V gene encodes CDR1 SGHNT and CDR2 YYREEE (reference sequence). The CDR3 region is CASSSTGANVLTF. The DNA for the CDR3 is TGTGCCAGCAGCTCCACTGGGGCCAACGTCCTGACTTTC.

CDR3 sequence: CASSLGTFNTGELFF. The CDR3 nucleotides are TGTGCCAGCAGCCTCGGGACTTTTAACACCGGGGAGCTGTTTTTT. V is TRBV3-1 (or the pseudogene TRBV3-2) and J is TRBJ2-2; a possible D gene is TRBD2 (6 bases). Germline CDR1 LGHDT, CDR2 YNNKEL (reference sequence). The CDR3 contains 15 residues. The ends were cut back, 4 bases at V and 2 bases at J, with 11 bases in the middle.

The chain is built from TRBV28 and TRBJ1-1; 10 nucleotides line up with TRBD1. This CDR3 region has 16 residues. Germline V gene sequence: CDR1 MDHEN, CDR2 SYDVKM. Trimming removed 5 bases from V and 3 bases from J; junction bases left unmatched: 9. CDR3 sequence reads: CASSVTGGAADTEAFF. In nucleotides, the CDR3 is TGTGCCAGCAGTGTGACAGGGGGCGCAGCTGACACTGAAGCTTTCTTT.

The V gene is TRBV11-2, the J gene TRBJ1-1, with D unclear. The germline gives CDR1 SGHAT, CDR2 FQNNGV. Trimming removed 0 bases from V and 9 bases from J, with 8 bases in between. The CDR3 is made up of 12 amino acids. CDR3 sequence: CASSLEVGQAFF. The CDR3 coding sequence is TGTGCCAGCAGCTTAGAAGTTGGGCAAGCTTTCTTT. Complete variable domain (other parts from reference TRBV11-2 and TRBJ1-1): EAGVAQSPRYKIIEKRQSVAFWCNPISGHATLYWYQQILGQGPKLLIQFQNNGVVDDSQLPKDRFSAERLKGVDSTLKIQPAKLEDSAVYLCASSLEVGQAFFGQGTRLTVV.

V and J are TRBV29-1 and TRBJ2-1; TRBD2 aligns across 14 bases. The CDR3 consists of 13 residues. Germline-derived CDR1 and CDR2 are SQVTM and ANQGSEA. V lost 7 bases, J lost 8 bases, and 4 bases stayed unmatched. The CDR3 sequence: CSAPGLAGDEQFF. The CDR3 bases are TGCAGCGCACCGGGACTAGCGGGAGATGAGCAGTTCTTC.

The chain links TRBV20-1 to TRBJ1-2; no reliable D call. V gave up 0 bases and J gave up 12 bases, with 8 bases separating them. Germline CDR1 reads DFQATT; CDR2 reads SNEGSKA (reference sequence). CDR3 length: 10 amino acids. CDR3 region: CSAREEAHTF. CDR3 bases: TGCAGTGCTAGAGAGGAGGCGCACACCTTC.

CDR3 DNA sequence: TGTGCCTGGCGGGCGGGAGTAGGCGGCTACACCTTC. Translated: CAWRAGVGGYTF. The rearrangement links TRBV30 to TRBJ1-2; D uncertain. The germline V and J ends were trimmed by 5 bases and 8 bases, with 15 bases remaining between them. The CDR3 sequence is 12 residues long. Germline CDR1 GTSNPN, CDR2 SVGIG (reference sequence).